This is a list of T cell receptor beta chains from one sample in a study of early T cells in non-severe SARS-CoV-2 infection. TCRdb reanalysed the 5' RACE reads using MiXCR and keeps one entry per CDR3 protein. The sample contains 85,000 to 100,000 distinct CDR3 sequences, around 17% of which appear only once. Sequences were obtained from whole blood. The receptors here all came from an adult who was a healthcare worker with PCR-confirmed SARS-CoV-2 infection or an uninfected control (not recorded which). The CDR3 runs from the conserved cysteine through the conserved F or W. A D gene is named only where the DNA matches it firmly. Clone size is not always given. Where it is, it says once, few, many or a class for expanded clones.

- | TRBJ1-2 | TRBV27 | - | TGTGCCAGCAGTCTGGGGCCCTCCTATGGCTACACCTTC | CASSLGPSYGYTF
TRBD1 | TRBJ2-7 | TRBV10-3 | few | TGTGCCATCAGGGGGGGACAGGGTGGCGAGCAGTACTTC | CAIRGGQGGEQYF
- | TRBJ1-1 | TRBV30 | - | TGTGCCTGGGCAAGAGACACCTTGAACACTGAAGCTTTCTTT | CAWARDTLNTEAFF
TRBD2 | TRBJ2-5 | TRBV7-9 | - | TGTGCCAGCAGCTTAGTAGGACTAGCGGAGGAGACCCAGTACTTC | CASSLVGLAEETQYF
- | TRBJ1-1 | TRBV20-1 | few | TGCAGTGCTAGGCTAGGACAGATGAACACTGAAGCTTTCTTT | CSARLGQMNTEAFF
- | TRBJ2-1 | TRBV2 | many | TGTGCCAGCAGTTCGGACGGAGCCATAAACAATGAGCAGTTCTTC | CASSSDGAINNEQFF
TRBD1 | TRBJ1-5 | TRBV12-3/TRBV12-4 | few | TGTGCCAGCAGCCGGACAGGGATTGGTCAGCCCCAGCATTTT | CASSRTGIGQPQHF
- | TRBJ1-1 | TRBV18 | - | TGTGCCAACTCATTACAGGGGAACACTGAAGCTTTCTTT | CANSLQGNTEAFF
TRBD2 | TRBJ2-1 | TRBV19 | - | TGTGCCAGTAGTGACAGACTAGCGGGTTACAATGAGCAGTTCTTC | CASSDRLAGYNEQFF
- | TRBJ1-4 | TRBV30 | few | TGTGCCTGGAGCCGTTGGAGGACGGGCGAAAAACTGTTTTTT | CAWSRWRTGEKLFF
- | TRBJ1-2 | TRBV29-1 | few | TGCAGCGTTGACGTGCAGGGTGGCTACACCTTC | CSVDVQGGYTF
TRBD1 | TRBJ1-2 | TRBV6-5 | - | TGTGCCAGCAGTACCACAGGGGGGACCTATGGCTACACCTTC | CASSTTGGTYGYTF
TRBD1 | TRBJ2-1 | TRBV12-3/TRBV12-4 | - | TGTGCCAGCAGCCTTACTACAGGGGGTAGAGCGTACAATGAGCAGTTCTTC | CASSLTTGGRAYNEQFF
TRBD1 | TRBJ1-2 | TRBV6-1 | few | TGTGCCAGCCGGGGGACAGGGAACTATGGCTACACCTTC | CASRGTGNYGYTF